This TCR beta chain was profiled in a study of shared clonotypes between healthy human individuals (dated by TCRdb to about 2020). With regard to the full study: The cohort comprised two women and a few men aged 18 to 49 years. Per donor, three plates each were used for CD4 naive and CD4 memory, two for CD8 naive, and one for CD8 memory. To estimate repertoire size and how much clonotype sharing occurs between individuals, the study deeply sequenced the blood TCR repertoires of about 5 healthy adults. Libraries were prepared and TCR repertoires were sequenced by different laboratories using diverse techniques, in order to increase sequencing depth and limit assay-specific biases. Leukapheresis yielded between about 0.9 and 9.5 billion PBMCs per donor.

Regarding this clone: Its antigen remains unidentified. Base qualities are not recorded, but no much larger clone differs from it by a single base.

Summary of the overall study and its limitations: The genetic and exposure-history diversity represented was limited by the small number of donors. Larger estimated clonotype richness was generally found for naive subsets than for memory subsets. Based on pairwise subsampling, the degree of clonotype sharing among donors was expected to be affected by sequencing depth. Sampling was restricted to blood, and TCR repertoires in tissues likely differ from the TCR repertoires found in blood. Clonotypes shared by all four sorted-subset donors showed higher generation probabilities than non-shared clonotypes. Rarefaction of sorted-subset datasets indicated incomplete sequencing despite the large sequencing depth. Around 5% of naive CD4, around 3.5% of naive CD8, 2.3% of memory CD4, and 0.4% of memory CD8 clonotypes were shared across several donors.

Donors were healthy HIV-negative adults with no recently reported acute infections or vaccinations. Every donor was a Caucasian adult residing in Nashville, Tennessee, USA. CD4+ T cells were enriched through magnetic negative selection, after which naive cells were positively selected on CD45RA and the remaining negative fraction served as the memory subset. Blood was obtained by leukapheresis, after which PBMCs were separated by Ficoll-Histopaque density gradient centrifugation and cryopreserved in liquid nitrogen vapor phase. Analytical flow cytometry was used to check the purity and quantity of every magnetically sorted T cell population. From each sorted fraction, genomic DNA was isolated and quantified by UV absorbance on a Nanodrop 2000c. Using the deep immunoSEQ assay, TCR CDR3 regions were amplified from genomic DNA by multiplex PCR. Genomic DNA extracted from each cell subset was distributed evenly over all wells of several immunoSEQ 96-well plates, and each plate served as one replicate. Each replicate PCR for sorted subsets received approximately 200 ng genomic DNA, equal to roughly 30,000 T cell genomes. Purified libraries were measured with a Qubit 3.0 fluorometer, size-checked on a Bioanalyzer 2100, and measured again with the KAPA Library Quantification kit. A separate single-read 150-cycle Illumina NextSeq 550 flow cell was used to sequence each immunoSEQ 96-well plate. On the authors' methods: Because the immunoSEQ output included only junctional sequences and no quality scores, the filtering could not be the same as the filtering used for full-length reads. Sequences were annotated with PyIR, a Python wrapper for IgBLAST v1.9, using IMGT germline references to assign V/J genes and CDR3. Any read was removed if the V/J assignment was weak (E-value above 1e-6), the CDR3 was missing, or the read contained stop codons, out-of-frame junctions, or ambiguous translated residues. V3J clonotypes were defined as sequences sharing an identical inferred V gene, J gene, and CDR3 amino acid sequence. The percentage overlap between two repertoires was calculated by dividing the number of shared unique clonotypes by the size of the smaller repertoire. Three approaches were used to assess repertoire richness: RTK rarefaction, the Chao1 estimator, and Recon v2.1 estimates of unobserved clonotypes. Generation probabilities for all TCRbeta clonotypes obtained by the gDNA method from four donors were computed using OLGA. In its TCRdb copy, this immuneACCESS table keeps in-frame sequences only and misses some clones. Where compared with another copy, unresolved V genes explain less than half of these, and the others have no known cause. From that table come the V and J calls and clone size; the DNA was used to work out D and trimming. Here the sample has 230,000 or so clones; over 50% occur a single time. 8.5% to 14% of the sample rests with the top ten.

This receptor was taken from a man aged 25 to 45 in good health. The sample taken for sequencing was memory CD4+ T cells sorted from blood. The sample's cell subset or site label, decoded: CD45RA-negative fraction.

The DNA is as follows: TGTGCCAGCAGATCTCGGTGGGTCGGGGGCCCTGAAGCTTTCTTT. This is translated as CASRSRWVGGPEAFF. The chain was built from TRBV2 and TRBJ1-1; tentative D gene TRBD1, with 6 bases matching. CDR1 and CDR2 (SNHLY, FYNNEI) derive from the germline V gene. Spanning cysteine to phenylalanine, the CDR3 consists of 15 amino acids. The CDR3 DNA has 45 bases and is translated from base 1. Deletion took 6 bases off V and 6 bases off J, with a span of 20 bases between the germline ends.